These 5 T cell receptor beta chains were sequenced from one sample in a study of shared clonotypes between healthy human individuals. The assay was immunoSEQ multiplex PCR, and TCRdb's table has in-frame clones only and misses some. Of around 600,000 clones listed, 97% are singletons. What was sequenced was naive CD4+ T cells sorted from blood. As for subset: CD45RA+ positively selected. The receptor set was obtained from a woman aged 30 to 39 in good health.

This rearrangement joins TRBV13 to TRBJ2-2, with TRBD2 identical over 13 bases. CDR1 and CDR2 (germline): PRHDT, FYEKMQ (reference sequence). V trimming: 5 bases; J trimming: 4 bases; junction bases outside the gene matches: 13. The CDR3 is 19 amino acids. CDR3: CASSLSRGLAGAGTGELFF. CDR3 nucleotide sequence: TGTGCCAGCAGCCTATCCCGAGGACTAGCGGGAGCTGGCACCGGGGAGCTGTTTTTT.

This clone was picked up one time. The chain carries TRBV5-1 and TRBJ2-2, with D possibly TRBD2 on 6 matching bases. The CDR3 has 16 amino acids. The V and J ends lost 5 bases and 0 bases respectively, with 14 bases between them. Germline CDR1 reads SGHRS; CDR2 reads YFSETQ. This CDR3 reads CASRPPGTSNTGELFF. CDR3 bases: TGCGCCAGCAGACCCCCTGGGACTTCGAACACCGGGGAGCTGTTTTTT.

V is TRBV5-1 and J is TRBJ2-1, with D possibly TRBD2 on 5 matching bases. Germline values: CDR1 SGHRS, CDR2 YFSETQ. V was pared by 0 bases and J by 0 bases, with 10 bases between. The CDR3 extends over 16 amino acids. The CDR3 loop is CASSLVPGISYNEQFF. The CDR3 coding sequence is TGCGCCAGCAGCTTGGTCCCGGGAATCTCCTACAATGAGCAGTTCTTC.

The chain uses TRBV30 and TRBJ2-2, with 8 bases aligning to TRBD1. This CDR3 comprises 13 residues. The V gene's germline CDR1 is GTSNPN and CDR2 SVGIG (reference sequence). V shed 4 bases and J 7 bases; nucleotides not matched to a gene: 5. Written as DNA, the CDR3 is TGTGCCTGGACGGACAGGGTGAACGGGGAGCTGTTTTTT. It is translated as CAWTDRVNGELFF. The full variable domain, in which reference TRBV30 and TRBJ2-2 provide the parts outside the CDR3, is SQTIHQWPATLVQPVGSPLSLECTVEGTSNPNLYWYRQAAGRGLQLLFYSVGIGQISSEVPQNLSASRPQDRQFILSSKKLLLSDSGFYLCAWTDRVNGELFFGEGSRLTVL.

This CDR3 is CASSPVWGSYNEQFF. The CDR3 DNA follows: TGTGCCAGTAGTCCCGTGTGGGGCTCCTACAATGAGCAGTTCTTC. The gene calls are TRBV19 and TRBJ2-1; D unclear. Germline lookup yields CDR1 LNHDA and CDR2 SQIVND (reference sequence). This CDR3 has 15 residues. V lost 5 bases to trimming and J lost 0 bases, with 11 bases between them.